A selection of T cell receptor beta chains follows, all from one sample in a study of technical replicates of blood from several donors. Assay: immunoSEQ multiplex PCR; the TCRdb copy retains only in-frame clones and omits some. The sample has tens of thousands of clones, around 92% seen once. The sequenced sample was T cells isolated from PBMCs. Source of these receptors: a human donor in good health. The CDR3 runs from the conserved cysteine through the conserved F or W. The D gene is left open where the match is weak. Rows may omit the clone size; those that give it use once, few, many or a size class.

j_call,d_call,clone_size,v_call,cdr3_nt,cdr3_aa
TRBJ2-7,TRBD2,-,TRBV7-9,TGTGCCAGCACCCGGGGAGCGGGAGGTTACGAGCAGTACTTC,CASTRGAGGYEQYF
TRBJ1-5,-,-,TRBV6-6,TGTGCCAGCAGTCGTCGGGGTGAATATAGCAATCAGCCCCAGCATTTT,CASSRRGEYSNQPQHF
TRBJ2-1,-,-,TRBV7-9,TGTGCCAGCAGCTTTAGCGGAGTCTCCTACAATGAGCAGTTCTTC,CASSFSGVSYNEQFF
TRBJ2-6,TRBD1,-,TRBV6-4,TGTGCCAGCAGTGATACGACAGGGACTGGGGCCAACGTCCTGACTTTC,CASSDTTGTGANVLTF
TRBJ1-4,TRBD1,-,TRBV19,TGTGCCAGTAGTGGGGATAGGACAGGGAAAGGTGAAAAACTGTTTTTT,CASSGDRTGKGEKLFF
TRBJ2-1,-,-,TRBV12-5,TGTGCTAGTGGTAAAGCCAATTATGAGCAGTTCTTC,CASGKANYEQFF
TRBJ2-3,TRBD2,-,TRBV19,TGTGCCAGTAGTCAGTCCCATAGCGGGAGCGTAGGAGATACGCAGTATTTT,CASSQSHSGSVGDTQYF
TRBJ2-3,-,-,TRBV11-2,TGTGCCAGCAGCTCTACTCGCCTCGGACTAGATACGCAGTATTTT,CASSSTRLGLDTQYF
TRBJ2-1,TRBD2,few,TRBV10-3,TGTGCCATCAGTACGCAGCGGGAGGGTCACTACAATGAGCAGTTCTTC,CAISTQREGHYNEQFF
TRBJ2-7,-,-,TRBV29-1,TGCAGCGTTAGGACATACAACTACGAGCAGTACTTC,CSVRTYNYEQYF
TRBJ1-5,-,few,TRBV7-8,TGTGCCAGCAGCCAGGACAGTAGCAATCAGCCCCAGCATTTT,CASSQDSSNQPQHF
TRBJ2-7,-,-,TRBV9,TGTGCCAGCAGCGTAGGGGGCGGAGAGCAGTACTTC,CASSVGGGEQYF
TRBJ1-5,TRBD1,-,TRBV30,TGTGCCCACTCCGAGGGGGCGAATCAGCCCCAGCATTTT,CAHSEGANQPQHF
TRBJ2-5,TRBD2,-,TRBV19,TGTGCCAGTAGTACCCGACTAGCGGGAGAAGGGGAGACCCAGTACTTC,CASSTRLAGEGETQYF
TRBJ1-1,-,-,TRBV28,TGTGCCAGCAGTTTAGGGCAGGCGCTTGACACTGAAGCTTTCTTT,CASSLGQALDTEAFF
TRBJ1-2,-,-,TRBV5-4,TGTGCCAGCAGCTTGGAGTCAGGGTATGGTTACACCTTC,CASSLESGYGYTF
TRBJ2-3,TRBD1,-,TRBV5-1,TGCGCCAGCAGCTTGCAGGGGGCAAGCGGCGATACGCAGTATTTT,CASSLQGASGDTQYF
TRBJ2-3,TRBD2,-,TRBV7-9,TGTGCCAGCAGCCTTACCGGGACTAGCGGCACAGATACGCAGTATTTT,CASSLTGTSGTDTQYF
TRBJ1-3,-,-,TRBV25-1,TGTGCCAGCAGCGACGGACAACTCACTGGAAACACCATATATTTT,CASSDGQLTGNTIYF
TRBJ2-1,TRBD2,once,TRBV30,TGTGCCTGGGACCAGGGACTAGCGGGAAGTGAGCAGTTCTTC,CAWDQGLAGSEQFF
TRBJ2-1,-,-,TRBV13,TGTGCCACCGCCTCGACAGGATTCTCCTACAATGAGCAGTTCTTC,CATASTGFSYNEQFF
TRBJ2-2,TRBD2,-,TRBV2,TGTGCCAGCGGGGACTCTAGCGGGAGAGGCACCGGGGAGCTGTTTTTT,CASGDSSGRGTGELFF
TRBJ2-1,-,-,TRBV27,TGTGCCAGCACCCACCCGCCAGTTTCCTACAATGAGCAGTTCTTC,CASTHPPVSYNEQFF